A selection of T cell receptor beta chains follows, all from one sample in a study of beta chain features in type 1 diabetes. Sequencing was performed with immunoSEQ multiplex PCR; in TCRdb, only in-frame clones are kept and a portion is missing. The data hold 200,000 to 300,000 clones, with 27% observed a single time. Sequencing was performed on central memory CD4+ T cells from blood. The receptor source for this set is a young man in good health. Each CDR3 is given with its conserved first and last residue. The order of the fields is D gene, clone size, V gene, J gene, CDR3 protein, CDR3 DNA. The D gene is left open where the match is weak. Not all rows give a size; the values are once, few, many and, for expanded clones, a class.

TRBD2,NA,TRBV4-2,TRBJ2-5,CASSQGTSGQETQYF,TGTGCCAGCAGCCAGGGGACTAGCGGGCAAGAGACCCAGTACTTC
NA,NA,TRBV6-1,TRBJ2-7,CAVETGRLTYEQYF,TGTGCCGTGGAGACAGGACGGCTTACCTACGAGCAGTACTTC
NA,few,TRBV5-1,TRBJ2-2,CASSLVSGAHTGELFF,TGCGCCAGCAGCTTGGTTAGCGGAGCTCATACCGGGGAGCTGTTTTTT
TRBD2,NA,TRBV25-1,TRBJ2-1,CASIPGTSGRVTYNEQFF,TGTGCCAGCATACCCGGGACTAGCGGGAGGGTTACCTACAATGAGCAGTTCTTC
TRBD1,NA,TRBV19,TRBJ2-2,CGTGERSGELFF,TGTGGCACAGGGGAGCGAAGCGGGGAGCTGTTTTTT
NA,NA,TRBV6-6,TRBJ1-5,CASSYDSQPQHF,TGTGCCAGCAGTTATGACAGTCAGCCCCAGCATTTT
NA,NA,TRBV7-2,TRBJ1-5,CASSPSNQPQHF,TGTGCCAGCAGCCCTAGTAATCAGCCCCAGCATTTT
TRBD2,NA,TRBV11-2,TRBJ2-5,CASSLGGRQETQYF,TGTGCCAGCAGCCTGGGAGGGAGGCAAGAGACCCAGTACTTC
NA,few,TRBV6-5,TRBJ1-2,CASSYKTGNYGYTF,TGTGCCAGCAGTTATAAAACAGGGAACTATGGCTACACCTTC
TRBD2,NA,TRBV15,TRBJ2-3,CATSRGSGRSTDTQYF,TGTGCCACCAGCAGAGGTAGCGGGAGAAGCACAGATACGCAGTATTTT
NA,few,TRBV20-1,TRBJ2-3,CSARATDTQYF,TGCAGTGCTAGAGCAACAGATACGCAGTATTTT
TRBD1,NA,TRBV29-1,TRBJ1-2,CSVGRGTNYGYTF,TGCAGCGTTGGCAGGGGGACTAACTATGGCTACACCTTC
NA,few,TRBV15,TRBJ2-3,CATSWRGRGDTQYF,TGTGCCACCAGCTGGCGGGGAAGGGGCGATACGCAGTATTTT
TRBD2,NA,TRBV6-6,TRBJ2-5,CASSPGGAGETQYF,TGTGCCAGCAGTCCCGGGGGGGCTGGGGAGACCCAGTACTTC
TRBD1,few,TRBV18,TRBJ1-2,CASSLRDRDGYTF,TGTGCCAGCTCACTCCGGGACAGGGATGGCTACACCTTC
NA,NA,TRBV7-2,TRBJ1-5,CASSAQADQPQHF,TGTGCCAGCAGCGCGCAGGCCGATCAGCCCCAGCATTTT
NA,many,TRBV14,TRBJ2-2,CASSQLTGTGELFF,TGTGCCAGCAGCCAACTTACTGGAACCGGGGAGCTGTTTTTT
NA,NA,TRBV2,TRBJ2-4,CASSEDYDFRHF,TGTGCCAGCAGTGAAGACTACGATTTTCGGCACTTC
NA,few,TRBV23-1,TRBJ1-4,CARGPERHWTPTNEKLFF,TGCGCCAGGGGGCCGGAGAGACACTGGACCCCAACTAATGAAAAACTGTTTTTT
TRBD2,few,TRBV15,TRBJ2-1,CATSSSGKGEQFF,TGTGCCACCAGCAGTAGCGGGAAGGGTGAGCAGTTCTTC
NA,once,TRBV4-3,TRBJ2-5,CASSQEKLIQETQYF,TGCGCCAGCAGCCAAGAAAAACTAATCCAAGAGACCCAGTACTTC
TRBD2,once,TRBV10-1,TRBJ2-1,CASSEGSGGNEQFF,TGCGCCAGCAGTGAGGGTTCCGGGGGGAATGAGCAGTTCTTC
NA,NA,TRBV30,TRBJ1-2,CACLVLAGGYTF,TGTGCCTGCTTAGTTTTAGCCGGTGGCTACACCTTC
NA,NA,TRBV5-1,TRBJ2-6,CASSFSGANVLTF,TGCGCCAGCAGCTTCTCCGGGGCCAACGTCCTGACTTTC
TRBD1,few,TRBV7-2,TRBJ2-5,CASSPIHDRGQETQYF,TGTGCCAGCAGCCCCATTCACGACAGGGGCCAAGAGACCCAGTACTTC
TRBD2,few,TRBV7-2,TRBJ2-1,CAVRGGGYNEQFF,TGTGCTGTGCGGGGCGGGGGGTACAATGAGCAGTTCTTC
NA,NA,TRBV7-2,TRBJ1-5,CASTGQGQQPQHF,TGTGCCAGCACTGGCCAGGGTCAGCAGCCCCAGCATTTT
TRBD1,NA,TRBV5-6,TRBJ2-1,CASSPTDRVGNEQFF,TGTGCCAGCAGCCCGACGGACAGGGTAGGCAATGAGCAGTTCTTC
NA,few,TRBV7-2,TRBJ2-7,CASSSSYGASMEQYF,TGTGCCAGCAGCTCTTCGTACGGGGCCTCTATGGAGCAGTACTTC
TRBD2,NA,TRBV9,TRBJ2-1,CASSASGDINNEQFF,TGTGCCAGCAGCGCTAGCGGGGACATTAACAATGAGCAGTTCTTC
NA,NA,TRBV7-2,TRBJ2-1,CASSRQVPYNEQFF,TGTGCCAGCAGCAGACAGGTGCCATACAATGAGCAGTTCTTC
NA,NA,TRBV5-1,TRBJ2-5,CASSGSQETQYF,TGCGCCAGCAGCGGATCCCAAGAGACCCAGTACTTC
TRBD1,NA,TRBV6-5,TRBJ1-2,CASSYRDRGPGYTF,TGTGCCAGCAGTTACAGGGACAGGGGGCCGGGCTACACCTTC
NA,NA,TRBV4-3,TRBJ2-1,CASSQDWAGIAYNEQFF,TGCGCCAGCAGCCAAGACTGGGCCGGGATAGCCTACAATGAGCAGTTCTTC
TRBD1,few,TRBV7-2,TRBJ2-3,CASSYLPGQSTDTQYF,TGTGCCAGCAGCTATTTACCGGGACAGTCCACAGATACGCAGTATTTT
NA,few,TRBV5-1,TRBJ1-2,CASSTPFTGQDGYTF,TGCGCCAGCAGCACTCCGTTTACAGGGCAGGATGGCTACACCTTC
TRBD2,few,TRBV19,TRBJ2-5,CASSIGASGETQYF,TGTGCCAGTAGTATCGGGGCTAGCGGGGAGACCCAGTACTTC
NA,once,TRBV7-9,TRBJ1-1,CASSFRDTEVFF,TGTGCCAGCAGCTTCCGGGACACTGAAGTTTTCTTT
TRBD1,NA,TRBV29-1,TRBJ2-1,CSVEESEGAMKDEQFF,TGCAGCGTTGAAGAAAGTGAGGGGGCTATGAAGGATGAGCAGTTCTTC
TRBD1,NA,TRBV7-9,TRBJ2-5,CASSFRTGAGTQYF,TGTGCCAGCAGCTTCCGGACAGGGGCTGGGACCCAGTACTTC
NA,few,TRBV30,TRBJ2-6,CAWSDPGKFGANVLTF,TGTGCCTGGAGTGACCCAGGGAAATTTGGGGCCAACGTCCTGACTTTC
NA,few,TRBV30,TRBJ2-3,CAWRPRGSTDTQYF,TGTGCCTGGAGGCCCCGGGGTAGCACAGATACGCAGTATTTT
NA,few,TRBV5-5,TRBJ1-5,CASSVGGWSGQPQHF,TGTGCCAGCAGCGTCGGTGGCTGGAGTGGCCAGCCCCAGCATTTT
NA,NA,TRBV5-4,TRBJ2-7,CASSLAGQGGTWKQYF,TGTGCCAGCAGCTTGGCAGGACAGGGAGGGACTTGGAAGCAGTACTTC
TRBD1,NA,TRBV30,TRBJ2-3,CAWTLDRVGTDTQYF,TGTGCCTGGACCCTGGACAGGGTGGGCACAGATACGCAGTATTTT
TRBD2,NA,TRBV28,TRBJ2-2,CASSLYREARELFF,TGTGCCAGCAGTTTATACCGGGAGGCTAGGGAGCTGTTTTTT
TRBD2,NA,TRBV19,TRBJ2-1,CASSIMGGNNEQFF,TGTGCCAGTAGTATCATGGGAGGGAACAATGAGCAGTTCTTC
NA,few,TRBV7-2,TRBJ2-4,CASSSRGSGLAKNIQYF,TGTGCCAGCAGCTCGAGGGGGAGCGGCTTAGCCAAAAACATTCAGTACTTC
NA,many,TRBV7-2,TRBJ2-7,CASSADTYEQYF,TGTGCCAGCAGCGCCGACACCTACGAGCAGTACTTC
NA,NA,TRBV11-2,TRBJ2-5,CASSLDPGETQYF,TGTGCCAGCAGCTTAGACCCCGGGGAGACCCAGTACTTC
TRBD1,once,TRBV25-1,TRBJ1-3,CASTPDRGSGNTIYF,TGTGCCAGCACCCCGGACAGGGGTTCTGGAAACACCATATATTTT
NA,few,TRBV6-5,TRBJ1-1,CASRPGANTEAFF,TGTGCCAGCAGGCCAGGGGCGAACACTGAAGCTTTCTTT
TRBD2,NA,TRBV4-1,TRBJ2-4,CASSPGTSGGQNIQYF,TGCGCCAGCAGCCCCGGGACTAGCGGGGGGCAAAACATTCAGTACTTC
NA,few,TRBV6-5,TRBJ2-7,CASSSPAEYEQYF,TGTGCCAGCAGTTCACCGGCCGAATACGAGCAGTACTTC
NA,few,TRBV7-2,TRBJ1-6,CASSSGRFASPLHF,TGTGCCAGCAGCTCCGGACGGTTCGCGTCACCCCTCCACTTT
NA,NA,TRBV7-9,TRBJ2-5,CASSSEGETQYF,TGTGCCAGCAGCTCGGAGGGAGAGACCCAGTACTTC